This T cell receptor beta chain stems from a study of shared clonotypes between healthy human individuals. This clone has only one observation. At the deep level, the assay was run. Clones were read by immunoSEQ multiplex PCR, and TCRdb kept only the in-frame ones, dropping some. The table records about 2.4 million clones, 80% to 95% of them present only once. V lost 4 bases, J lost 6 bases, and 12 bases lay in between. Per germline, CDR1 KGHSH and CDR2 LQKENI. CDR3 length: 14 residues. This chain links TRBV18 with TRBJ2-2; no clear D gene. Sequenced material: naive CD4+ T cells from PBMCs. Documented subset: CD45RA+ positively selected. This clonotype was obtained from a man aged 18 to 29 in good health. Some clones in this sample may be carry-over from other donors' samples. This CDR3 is CASSLFLRAGELFF. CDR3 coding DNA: TGTGCCAGCTCACTCTTCTTAAGGGCCGGGGAGCTGTTTTTT.